These 29 T cell receptor beta chains share one sample of origin, sequenced in a study of radiation and T cells in renal cell carcinoma. This sample's time point: blood 2 weeks post-SBRT. Treatment described: 15 Gy SBRT to primary tumor, nephrectomy 4 weeks later. Sequencing was performed with immunoSEQ multiplex PCR; in TCRdb, only in-frame clones are kept and a portion is missing. Among 120,000 or so clones listed, roughly 77% were seen once. The specimen comprised blood, sampled from a patient whose treatment included radiotherapy and nephrectomy. Every receptor here comes from a woman aged 60-75 years with renal cell carcinoma.

The chain is built from TRBV5-1 and TRBJ1-1; 8 nucleotides line up with TRBD1. Germline V gene sequence: CDR1 SGHRS, CDR2 YFSETQ. Unmatched junction bases numbered 5, after V lost 0 bases and J lost 4 bases. The CDR3 is 15 residues long. The CDR3 here is CASSLEPGGVTEAFF. CDR3 in DNA: TGCGCCAGCAGCTTGGAACCAGGGGGCGTCACTGAAGCTTTCTTT.

This sequence joins TRBV28 and TRBJ2-3, with 7 bases identical to TRBD2. V trimming: 6 bases; J trimming: 0 bases; junction bases outside the gene matches: 6. This CDR3 is built from 15 residues. The germline V gene encodes CDR1 MDHEN and CDR2 SYDVKM. The CDR3 nucleotides are TGTGCCAGCAGACGGCAGCGGGGTAGCACAGATACGCAGTATTTT. Protein product: CASRRQRGSTDTQYF.

The gene calls are TRBV6-1 and TRBJ1-5; 8 bases fit TRBD1. The V and J ends lost 5 bases and 7 bases, in that order; junction bases with no gene match: 7. CDR3 length: 14 amino acids. Looked up from germline, CDR1 is MNHNS and CDR2 is SASEGT. CDR3 DNA: TGTGCCAGCAGTAATCAGGGGGCGGAACAGCCCCAGCATTTT. It specifies CASSNQGAEQPQHF.

V usage is TRBV5-8 and J usage is TRBJ2-1; 12 bases are shared with TRBD2. The V segment lost 3 bases and the J segment 6 bases; nucleotides outside the gene matches: 10. Germline V CDR1 and CDR2: SGHTS, YDEGEE. This CDR3 is built from 17 residues. As DNA, the CDR3 is TGTGCCAGCAGCTGGGCGGTACTAGCGGGAGGTTCCAATGAGCAGTTCTTC. It yields the protein CASSWAVLAGGSNEQFF.

This chain uses TRBV21-1 with TRBJ2-7; TRBD1, as called in the table, went unchecked against the DNA. TRBV21-1 is a documented pseudogene. The CDR3 consists of 14 residues. The CDR3 spells CASSKESQGAEQYF. The CDR3 coding sequence is TGTGCCAGCAGCAAAGAATCCCAGGGGGCCGAGCAGTACTTC.

This clone was observed a few times. V and J are TRBV6-5 and TRBJ1-1; unclear D gene. V was pared by 7 bases and J by 1 base, with 10 bases between. The CDR3 runs to 13 residues. From germline, CDR1 is MNHEY and CDR2 SVGAGI. The DNA of the CDR3 is TGTGCCAGCACCCCGGCCGGGAACACTGAAGCTTTCTTT. Translated, it gives CASTPAGNTEAFF.

The chain has TRBV4-3 and TRBJ2-3; 10 bases are a match to TRBD2. CDR1 and CDR2 from the germline V gene are LGHNA and YSLEER. This CDR3 comprises 19 residues. The V segment lost 1 base and the J segment 0 bases; nucleotides outside the gene matches: 10. CDR3 loop: CASSQGPASGGLSTDTQYF. DNA of the CDR3: TGCGCCAGCAGCCAAGGGCCGGCTAGCGGGGGCCTAAGCACAGATACGCAGTATTTT.

The chain carries TRBV19 and TRBJ1-1; D uncertain. Deletions cut 4 bases from V and 1 base from J, with 7 bases between. This CDR3 contains 13 residues. The germline V gene has CDR1 LNHDA and CDR2 SQIVND (reference sequence). The DNA for the CDR3 is TGTGCCAGTAGTAACTGGGAGAACACTGAAGCTTTCTTT. Translation: CASSNWENTEAFF.

This clone was detected only once. This chain uses TRBV4-1 with TRBJ2-5; 12 nucleotides line up with TRBD2. Germline V gene sequence: CDR1 MGHRA, CDR2 YSYEKL. With V trimmed by 1 base and J by 5 bases, 8 bases remained unmatched. This CDR3 is built from 17 residues. CDR3 coding DNA: TGCGCCAGCAGCCAAGGAGCTAGCGGGGGGGCCCGGGAGACCCAGTACTTC. This sequence encodes CASSQGASGGARETQYF.

This sequence joins TRBV7-2 and TRBJ2-5, with a weak D call TRBD2 (7 bases). CDR1 is SGHTA and CDR2 is FQGNSA in the germline V gene. This CDR3 spans 15 amino acids. Trimming removed 5 bases at V and 2 bases at J, with 15 bases between. The CDR3 nucleotides are TGTGCCAGCAGCCAGGTGGGGGGGGCTCAAGAGACCCAGTACTTC. It specifies CASSQVGGAQETQYF.

The table lists this clone with a few counts. The J gene is TRBJ1-1, the V gene TRBV11-3; a possible D gene is TRBD1 (6 bases). Germline V CDR1 and CDR2: SGHNT, YENEEA. V lost 5 bases, J lost 5 bases, and 18 bases lay in between. The CDR3 spans 15 residues. CDR3 loop: CASSRTYRERTEAFF. In DNA, the CDR3 is TGTGCCAGCAGCCGTACCTACAGGGAGAGAACTGAAGCTTTCTTT.

The J gene is TRBJ2-5, the V gene TRBV19, with a tentative D call TRBD1 (6 bases). There are 13 residues in the CDR3. Trimming removed 1 base at V and 4 bases at J, with 7 bases between. Looked up from germline, CDR1 is LNHDA and CDR2 is SQIVND (reference sequence). The CDR3, as DNA: TGTGCCAGTAGTATAGGCAGGGGAGAGACCCAGTACTTC. It specifies CASSIGRGETQYF.

The rearrangement uses TRBV15 and TRBJ1-1; D unresolved. The CDR3 loop spans 12 amino acids. Looked up from germline, CDR1 is LNHNV and CDR2 is YYDKDF (reference sequence). The V gene lost 4 bases and the J gene lost 1 base, with 4 bases spanning the gap. CDR3 loop: CATSMGNTEAFF. The CDR3 DNA reads as TGTGCCACCAGCATGGGGAACACTGAAGCTTTCTTT. Filled out from reference TRBV15 and TRBJ1-1, the complete variable domain reads DAMVIQNPRYQVTQFGKPVTLSCSQTLNHNVMYWYQQKSSQAPKLLFHYYDKDFNNEADTPDNFQSRRPNTSFCFLDIRSPGLGDTAMYLCATSMGNTEAFFGQGTRLTVV.

This clone was detected only a few times. The rearrangement joins TRBV10-1 to TRBJ2-2; 11 nucleotides match TRBD1. There are 12 residues in the CDR3. After removal of 10 bases from V and 6 bases from J, the junction contained 1 base not matched to a gene. Per germline, CDR1 WNHNN and CDR2 SYGVQD (reference sequence). In DNA, the CDR3 is TGCGCCACGGGACAGGGGGCCGGGGAGCTGTTTTTT. This translates into CATGQGAGELFF.

The chain links TRBV11-3 to TRBJ2-3, with 7 bases that match TRBD2. The CDR3 has 17 amino acids. CDR1 and CDR2 (germline): SGHNT, YENEEA. The junction had 7 bases not matched to a gene; V was cut back by 1 base and J by 0 bases. The CDR3 sequence: CASSLGASGESTDTQYF. The CDR3, as DNA: TGTGCCAGCAGCTTAGGCGCTAGCGGAGAAAGCACAGATACGCAGTATTTT. Full variable domain (remainder filled in from reference TRBV11-3 and TRBJ2-3): EAGVVQSPRYKIIEKKQPVAFWCNPISGHNTLYWYLQNLGQGPELLIRYENEEAVDDSQLPKDRFSAERLKGVDSTLKIQPAELGDSAVYLCASSLGASGESTDTQYFGPGTRLTVL.

CDR3 coding DNA: TGTGCCAGCAGTCGGCATCAGCAACCGCCAGATACGCAGTATTTT. This encodes CASSRHQQPPDTQYF. V usage is TRBV28 and J usage is TRBJ2-3, with D unclear. The CDR3 spans 15 residues. V lost 5 bases and J 4 bases, leaving 16 bases between the germline ends. In germline, CDR1 is MDHEN, CDR2 SYDVKM.

This chain joins TRBV5-1 and TRBJ1-2; weak D call: TRBD1 (6 bases). Trimming took off 3 bases at V and 3 bases at J, with 15 bases between the two ends. This CDR3 contains 15 residues. Germline V gives CDR1 SGHRS, CDR2 YFSETQ. CDR3 in amino acids: CASSSLQGSDYGYTF. CDR3 DNA sequence: TGCGCCAGCAGCTCGTTACAGGGATCCGACTATGGCTACACCTTC.

This chain links TRBV5-1 with TRBJ2-7; D remains ambiguous. Germline CDR1 reads SGHRS; CDR2 reads YFSETQ. V was clipped by 4 bases and J by 2 bases, with 13 bases between them. The CDR3 loop spans 14 amino acids. The CDR3, as DNA: TGCGCCAGCAGCATAGCCCTATCGACCTACGAGCAGTACTTC. Its protein is CASSIALSTYEQYF.

The chain combines TRBV6-5 with TRBJ1-5; D is ambiguous. Looked up from germline, CDR1 is MNHEY and CDR2 is SVGAGI. The CDR3 covers 15 residues. With 6 bases removed from V and 0 bases from J, the gap between germline ends came to 12 bases. CDR3 coding DNA: TGTGCCAGCAGCCCCGGTCAGGTTAGCAATCAGCCCCAGCATTTT. It encodes CASSPGQVSNQPQHF.

This sequence joins TRBV19 and TRBJ1-2; 7 positions agree with TRBD1. The V gene's germline CDR1 is LNHDA and CDR2 SQIVND (reference sequence). This CDR3 region has 13 residues. The V gene end was trimmed by 6 bases and the J gene end by 8 bases; junction bases not matched to a gene: 9. Written as DNA, the CDR3 is TGTGCCAGTAGAGACAGGGATGATGGAGGCTACACCTTC. Translation gives CASRDRDDGGYTF.

CDR3 region: CASSPGQGHTGELFF. Written as DNA, the CDR3 is TGTGCCAGCAGCCCGGGACAGGGGCACACCGGGGAGCTGTTTTTT. The V and J genes are TRBV2 and TRBJ2-2; 10 nucleotides match TRBD1. The CDR3 sequence is 15 residues long. CDR1 is SNHLY and CDR2 is FYNNEI in the germline V gene. The V and J ends lost 6 bases and 3 bases, in that order; junction bases with no gene match: 4.

The gene calls are TRBV19 and TRBJ2-3; D may match TRBD1 or TRBD2 (6 bases each). The V end lost 4 bases, the J end lost 1 base, and 9 bases lay between the germline ends. CDR1 and CDR2 (germline): LNHDA, SQIVND (reference sequence). The CDR3 length is 14 residues. The CDR3 coding sequence is TGTGCCAGTAGTAGGGGGGCCGGCACAGATACGCAGTATTTT. This gives the protein CASSRGAGTDTQYF. Filled out from reference TRBV19 and TRBJ2-3, the complete variable domain reads DGGITQSPKYLFRKEGQNVTLSCEQNLNHDAMYWYRQDPGQGLRLIYYSQIVNDFQKGDIAEGYSVSREKKESFPLTVTSAQKNPTAFYLCASSRGAGTDTQYFGPGTRLTVL.

The chain recombines TRBV7-6 with TRBJ1-4; the D is unclear. Trimming pared 2 bases from V and 4 bases from J, leaving 11 bases between. The CDR3 is 15 residues long. Germline assignment: CDR1 SGHVS and CDR2 FNYEAQ. CDR3 sequence (DNA): TGTGCCAGCAGCTTATCAGGCGGGCTTAATGAAAAACTGTTTTTT. It encodes CASSLSGGLNEKLFF.

This chain links TRBV20-1 with TRBJ1-1; D is unclear. Per the germline V gene, CDR1 is DFQATT and CDR2 is SNEGSKA (reference sequence). Deletions cut 1 base from V and 6 bases from J, with 3 bases between. The CDR3 is 10 residues long. The CDR3 bases are TGCAGTGCTAGAGGACCTGAAGCTTTCTTT. Amino acid sequence: CSARGPEAFF.

J is TRBJ2-3 and V is TRBV15; tentatively, D is TRBD1 or TRBD2 (6 bases each). Germline lookup yields CDR1 LNHNV and CDR2 YYDKDF (reference sequence). The CDR3 covers 15 residues. V was pared by 1 base and J by 1 base, with 9 bases between. CDR3 DNA sequence: TGTGCCACCAGCAGAGGGGGGGCCGGCACAGATACGCAGTATTTT. Translating it yields CATSRGGAGTDTQYF.

This chain connects TRBV2 to TRBJ2-2, with TRBD2 matching over 8 bases. This CDR3 spans 15 amino acids. The V gene's germline CDR1 is SNHLY and CDR2 FYNNEI. The trim removed 10 bases at V and 2 bases at J, leaving 9 bases unmatched. The DNA of the CDR3 is TGTGCCAAAACCACTAGCGGTGGAAACACCGGGGAGCTGTTTTTT. The encoded protein is CAKTTSGGNTGELFF. The complete variable domain, with remaining parts taken from reference TRBV2 and TRBJ2-2, reads EPEVTQTPSHQVTQMGQEVILRCVPISNHLYFYWYRQILGQKVEFLVSFYNNEISEKSEIFDDQFSVERPDGSNFTLKIRSTKLEDSAMYFCAKTTSGGNTGELFFGEGSRLTVL.

V gene TRBV7-2 combines with J gene TRBJ2-1; 9 positions match TRBD2. The CDR3 sequence is 19 residues long. CDR1 SGHTA and CDR2 FQGNSA come from the germline V gene. After removal of 7 bases from V and 0 bases from J, the junction contained 16 bases not matched to a gene. DNA for the CDR3: TGTGCCAGCAAACCCCGGGTAGCGGGGGCCTTGAGCTCCTACAATGAGCAGTTCTTC. Translated: CASKPRVAGALSSYNEQFF.

V gene TRBV10-1 combines with J gene TRBJ2-1, with a weak D call TRBD2 (6 bases). Germline CDR1 is WNHNN and CDR2 is SYGVQD (reference sequence). V lost 6 bases to trimming and J lost 7 bases, with 13 bases between them. CDR3 size: 13 residues. The CDR3 DNA sequence: TGCGCCAGCAGGTCCCGGGACTCGAATGAGCAGTTCTTC. Translated, it gives CASRSRDSNEQFF.

This clone has only one observation. The chain employs TRBV7-8 and TRBJ1-2, with 10 bases matching TRBD1. CDR1 and CDR2 (germline): SGHVS, FQNEAQ. This CDR3 has 18 residues. J lost 3 bases, V lost 8 bases, and 18 bases had no gene match. The CDR3 coding sequence is TGTGCCAGCCCTCTAACTAGGGGGCGGGACAGGGGCGACTATGGCTACACCTTC. Its protein is CASPLTRGRDRGDYGYTF.